The source of this T cell receptor beta chain is a study of T cell repertoires in cytomegalovirus infection. TCRdb re-derived calls from the reads in MiXCR, one entry per CDR3 protein. In the table there are some 350,000 distinct CDR3 sequences, about 28% of which are singletons. About this clonotype itself: Its antigen is undetermined.

CDR1 is LNHDA and CDR2 is SQIVND in the germline V gene (reference sequence). The CDR3 is 13 amino acids. Trimming removed 4 bases at V and 1 base at J, with 7 bases between. The rearrangement joins TRBV19 to TRBJ2-5; weak D call: TRBD1 (5 bases). This specimen was cultured PBMCs, taken from culture after CMV antigen stimulation. This sequence was found in a human donor in good health (CMV status not recorded). Some clones in this sample may be carry-over from other donors' samples. The DNA for the CDR3 is TGTGCCAGTAGTAGGGGCGGCCAAGAGACCCAGTACTTC. Translated, it gives CASSRGGQETQYF.